The T cell receptor (beta chain) described here comes from a study of CD8 T cells in ankylosing spondylitis. The study's findings and limits: Within matched ankylosing spondylitis synovial fluid, disease-linked clones were reportedly significantly enriched. What seemed typical of ankylosing spondylitis blood was a TCR beta motif built from several highly homologous variants. In reactive arthritis synovial fluid and blood, some motif variants had been reported before. Disease-linked clones had a CD8+ phenotype and relatively low frequency in peripheral blood.

The table lists this clonotype with many counts. Its antigen is not identified. This CDR3 has 14 amino acids. In germline, CDR1 is KGHDR, CDR2 SFDVKD. The V and J ends lost 8 bases and 6 bases, in that order; junction bases with no gene match: 7. Library preparation for TCR beta used quantitative 5'-RACE with molecular barcodes. MiXCR, applied by TCRdb to the 5' RACE reads, yields one record per CDR3 protein. The sample lists about 500,000 distinct CDR3 sequences, roughly 13% occurring once. The rearrangement joins TRBV24-1 to TRBJ2-1; TRBD1 matches 9 bases. The sample comprised blood, either unsorted or a sorted T cell fraction (not recorded which). The TCR comes from a male donor with ankylosing spondylitis. CDR3 coding DNA: TGTGCCACCAAGCCCCCGGGACAGGGCAATGAGCAGTTCTTC. It specifies CATKPPGQGNEQFF.